Below, 32 T cell receptor beta chains from the same sample are listed, as sequenced in a study of T cells in Graves' hyperthyroidism and ophthalmopathy. It was RNA transcripts that yielded the amplified TCR beta CDR3 regions. The HTBI primer set served for first-round RT-PCR of the TCR CDR3. Via MiXCR, TCRdb re-called the multiplex PCR reads, giving one row per CDR3 protein. The profile shows about 620,000 distinct CDR3 sequences, 16% of them singletons. The sequenced material came from blood. The source of these receptors is a woman younger than 45 with Graves' hyperthyroidism.

On this clonotype itself: It may be a read error: a sequence one base away is much more abundant. The chain is built from TRBV12-5 and TRBJ1-5; D perhaps matches TRBD1 (6 bases). This CDR3 has 14 residues. Germline lookup yields CDR1 LGHNT and CDR2 FRNRAP. Deletions cut 6 bases from V and 1 base from J, with 10 bases between. Here the CDR3 DNA reads TGTGCTAGTGGATTCACAGGGAGCAATCAGCCCCAGCATTTT. This translates into CASGFTGSNQPQHF.

This clonotype was observed a few times. The V and J genes are TRBV9 and TRBJ2-1, with D perhaps matching TRBD1 or TRBD2 (5 bases each). The ends were cut back, 4 bases at V and 4 bases at J, with 15 bases in the middle. CDR3 length equals 15 residues. Germline values: CDR1 SGDLS, CDR2 YYNGEE. The CDR3 sequence is CASSYGTPSYNEQFF. As DNA, the CDR3 is TGTGCCAGCAGCTACGGGACCCCCTCATACAATGAGCAGTTCTTC.

In its sample, this clonotype was seen many times. The rearrangement joins TRBV7-8 to TRBJ2-2; 11 nucleotides match TRBD2. The CDR3 covers 16 residues. V was pared by 1 base and J by 4 bases, with 2 bases of the junction left unmatched. Germline values: CDR1 SGHVS, CDR2 FQNEAQ. As DNA, the CDR3 is TGTGCCAGCAGCTTAGTGGGACTAGCGGCCACCGGGGAGCTGTTTTTT. Residues: CASSLVGLAATGELFF.

This clonotype was counted many times. The chain carries TRBV6-1 and TRBJ1-5; maybe TRBD1 (6 bases). CDR3 length: 15 amino acids. The V end lost 6 bases, the J end lost 6 bases, and 18 bases lay between the germline ends. Looked up from germline, CDR1 is MNHNS and CDR2 is SASEGT. Here the CDR3 reads CASRRTGTFGQPQHF. CDR3 DNA: TGTGCCAGCAGGCGAACAGGGACCTTCGGTCAGCCCCAGCATTTT.

Many counts were recorded for this clonotype. CDR3 bases: TGTGCCAGCAGTTCCCCCGGGGGGAGTTCTAATGAAAAACTGTTTTTT. Protein product: CASSSPGGSSNEKLFF. V and J are TRBV28 and TRBJ1-4; D perhaps matches TRBD1 (5 bases). Germline V CDR1 and CDR2: MDHEN, SYDVKM. V was shortened by 4 bases and J by 3 bases, with 15 bases between the two germline ends. The CDR3 is 16 amino acids.

This clonotype was detected a few times. The chain joins TRBV6-6 to TRBJ2-3; D ambiguous. The CDR3 contains 13 residues. The germline CDR1 and CDR2 sequences are MNHNY and SVGAGI (reference sequence). Trimming stripped 0 bases from V and 4 bases from J, with 5 bases between. CDR3 sequence: CASSYSPPDTQYF. CDR3 DNA sequence: TGTGCCAGCAGTTACTCCCCCCCAGATACGCAGTATTTT.

Many counts were recorded for this clonotype. The rearrangement uses TRBV7-2 and TRBJ2-3; tentatively, D is TRBD2 (6 bases). V shed 5 bases and J shed 1 base, with 13 bases lying between them. This CDR3 has 15 residues. Germline V gives CDR1 SGHTA, CDR2 FQGNSA. CDR3 DNA sequence: TGTGCCAGCAGCCTGGCGGGGTGGGGCACAGATACGCAGTATTTT. Translating it yields CASSLAGWGTDTQYF.

The V and J genes are TRBV7-9 and TRBJ2-2, with D unresolved. The CDR3 has 14 amino acids. Trimming cost V 1 base and J 4 bases, with 7 bases left between them. Germline assignment: CDR1 SEHNR and CDR2 FQNEAQ (reference sequence). The CDR3 DNA follows: TGTGCCAGCAGCTTAGGTCTGTCCACCGGGGAGCTGTTTTTT. Protein sequence: CASSLGLSTGELFF.

This clonotype was counted a few times. The chain has TRBV9 and TRBJ1-3; a possible D gene is TRBD1 (5 bases). Trimming took 3 bases from V and 2 from J, leaving 9 bases between them. Per germline, CDR1 SGDLS and CDR2 YYNGEE. The CDR3 covers 14 residues. CDR3 nucleotides: TGTGCCAGCAGCGATGGGGGAGCTGGAAACACCATATATTTT. This sequence encodes CASSDGGAGNTIYF.

As concerns this clonotype: Just one base apart from a much larger clone, this may be a read error. The chain links TRBV19 to TRBJ1-1; TRBD1 is a possible D gene (5 bases). Germline-derived CDR1 and CDR2 are LNHDA and SQIVND (reference sequence). The CDR3 runs to 14 residues. For the CDR3, the DNA is TGTGCCAGTAATCCTGGAGACAGTAACACTGAAGCTCTCTTT. Residues: CASNPGDSNTEALF.

This clonotype was counted at least ten times. This chain connects TRBV2 to TRBJ2-3; 8 positions agree with TRBD1. This CDR3 has 15 amino acids. The J segment lost 0 bases and the V segment lost 6 bases, leaving 5 bases of the junction unmatched. CDR1 is SNHLY, CDR2 FYNNEI, per germline. The CDR3 sequence: CASRRQGLSTDTQYF. The CDR3 bases are TGTGCCAGCAGGAGACAGGGGTTAAGCACAGATACGCAGTATTTT.

Ten or more counts support this clonotype. The CDR3 sequence: CSVDGQVDTGELFF. As DNA, the CDR3 is TGCAGCGTGGACGGACAGGTCGACACCGGGGAGCTGTTTTTT. This chain uses TRBV29-1 with TRBJ2-2; 7 nucleotides match TRBD1. There are 14 residues in the CDR3. V was clipped by 6 bases and J by 3 bases; unmatched bases: 7. CDR1 SQVTM and CDR2 ANQGSEA come from the germline V gene.

This clonotype was counted at least ten times. V and J are TRBV2 and TRBJ2-1; no reliable D call. Trimming shortened V by 3 bases and J by 0 bases, and 9 bases separated the two germline ends. Germline CDR1 SNHLY, CDR2 FYNNEI. The CDR3 sequence is 15 residues long. CDR3 bases: TGTGCCAGCAGTGAGCGGTTCAGCTCCTACAATGAGCAGTTCTTC. Translating gives CASSERFSSYNEQFF.

Only a few counts were recorded for this clonotype. This chain links TRBV29-1 with TRBJ2-5; a weak D match, TRBD2 (5 bases). This CDR3 has 15 amino acids. V lost 3 bases and J lost 3, with 17 bases in between. Germline CDR1 reads SQVTM; CDR2 reads ANQGSEA. The chain's CDR3 is CSVDALGLEEETQYF. CDR3 sequence (DNA): TGCAGCGTTGATGCGCTTGGTCTGGAGGAAGAGACCCAGTACTTC.

Ten or more counts support this clonotype. The chain carries TRBV27 and TRBJ1-1, with 9 nucleotides matching TRBD1. Germline lookup yields CDR1 MNHEY and CDR2 SMNVEV (reference sequence). The CDR3 extends over 13 amino acids. Trimming removed 8 bases from V and 4 bases from J; junction bases left unmatched: 5. CDR3 DNA: TGTGCCAGCGGTACAGGGGGCATCACTGAAGCTTTCTTT. Residues: CASGTGGITEAFF.

The rearrangement links TRBV15 to TRBJ1-2, with D maybe TRBD1 (6 bases). With 1 base removed from V and 6 bases from J, the gap between germline ends came to 12 bases. The length of the CDR3 is 14 residues. Germline loops: CDR1 LNHNV, CDR2 YYDKDF (reference sequence). The CDR3 region has the DNA TGTGCCACCAGCAGAGTAGGGGGTGCCGATGGCTACACCTTC. This translates into CATSRVGGADGYTF.

In its sample, this clonotype was seen many times. The chain joins TRBV11-2 to TRBJ2-2, with D uncertain. The CDR3 is made up of 14 amino acids. V gave up 5 bases and J gave up 5 bases, with 12 bases separating them. The germline V gene encodes CDR1 SGHAT and CDR2 FQNNGV. The CDR3 protein is CASSTRPLTGELFF. In DNA form, the CDR3 reads TGTGCCAGCAGCACCAGGCCCCTTACCGGGGAGCTGTTTTTT.

The sample holds many counts of this clonotype. J is TRBJ1-4 and V is TRBV2; 12 bases agree with TRBD1. Germline lookup yields CDR1 SNHLY and CDR2 FYNNEI. The trim removed 6 bases at V and 11 bases at J, leaving 13 bases unmatched. The CDR3 length is 16 residues. The CDR3 DNA sequence: TGTGCCAGCAGATCCAAAAGGGGGACAGGGGGCGAGAAACTGTTTTTT. Its translation is CASRSKRGTGGEKLFF.

This clonotype has only a few counts. J is TRBJ2-1 and V is TRBV7-3, with D perhaps matching TRBD1 (5 bases). Germline V gene data show CDR1 as SGHTA and CDR2 as FQGTGA. V gave up 6 bases and J gave up 5 bases, with 11 bases separating them. The CDR3 runs to 13 residues. As DNA, the CDR3 is TGTGCCAGCAGAGGGCAGGGTAACAATGAGCAGTTCTTC. Protein: CASRGQGNNEQFF.

The V call is TRBV19, the J call TRBJ1-5; 9 bases match TRBD1. The germline CDR1 and CDR2 sequences are LNHDA and SQIVND (reference sequence). The CDR3 runs to 14 residues. V lost 5 bases to trimming and J lost 7 bases; unmatched junction nucleotides: 6. CDR3 DNA sequence: TGTGCCAGTAGTTCGGACAGGGGTCACCAGCCCCAGCATTTT. Protein sequence: CASSSDRGHQPQHF. Full variable domain (missing parts from reference TRBV19 and TRBJ1-5): DGGITQSPKYLFRKEGQNVTLSCEQNLNHDAMYWYRQDPGQGLRLIYYSQIVNDFQKGDIAEGYSVSREKKESFPLTVTSAQKNPTAFYLCASSSDRGHQPQHFGDGTRLSIL.

Many counts were recorded for this clonotype. The rearrangement joins TRBV3-1 to TRBJ2-3; 7 bases agree with TRBD2. The germline V gene encodes CDR1 LGHDT and CDR2 YNNKEL (reference sequence). V dropped 3 bases and J dropped 2; count of bases not matched to a gene: 5. This CDR3 contains 15 residues. The CDR3 protein is CASSQLAANTDTQYF. CDR3 bases: TGTGCCAGCAGCCAGCTAGCGGCGAACACAGATACGCAGTATTTT.

This sequence joins TRBV7-2 and TRBJ1-2; 9 bases match TRBD1. Looked up from germline, CDR1 is SGHTA and CDR2 is FQGNSA. The CDR3 has 14 residues. V lost 1 base, J lost 6 bases, and 3 bases stayed unmatched. CDR3 bases: TGTGCCAGCAGCTTAGTGGGACAGGGCGATGGCTACACCTTC. Translated, it gives CASSLVGQGDGYTF.

The sample holds many counts of this clonotype. This chain uses TRBV3-1 with TRBJ1-1; D not certain. Trimming removed 1 base from V and 1 base from J, with 4 bases in between. The germline V gene has CDR1 LGHDT and CDR2 YNNKEL (reference sequence). CDR3 length: 13 amino acids. CDR3 coding DNA: TGTGCCAGCAGCCAAGCGGGGAACACTGAAGCTTTCTTT. Protein product: CASSQAGNTEAFF.

This clonotype was detected ten times or more. This chain connects TRBV11-3 to TRBJ1-2; 8 nucleotides line up with TRBD1. The germline V gene encodes CDR1 SGHNT and CDR2 YENEEA. The V segment lost 5 bases and the J segment 6 bases; nucleotides outside the gene matches: 2. The CDR3 is 12 residues long. The CDR3 DNA reads as TGTGCCAGCAGCCGGGGACAGGATGGCTACACCTTC. It is translated as CASSRGQDGYTF.

This clonotype has ten or more counts. The V and J genes are TRBV12-3 or TRBV12-4 and TRBJ2-3, with TRBD2 matching over 11 bases. The CDR3 is 19 residues long. Trimming at V came to 6 bases and at J to 0 bases, leaving 14 bases not matched to a gene. The CDR3 loop reads CASSQPTSGSYSSTDTQYF. In DNA form, the CDR3 reads TGTGCCAGCAGCCAACCTACTAGCGGGAGTTATTCTAGCACAGATACGCAGTATTTT.

Only a few counts were recorded for this clonotype. This chain uses TRBV19 with TRBJ2-3; tentative D call: TRBD1 (5 bases). The germline V and J ends were trimmed by 6 bases and 4 bases, with 17 bases remaining between them. CDR1 LNHDA and CDR2 SQIVND come from the germline V gene (reference sequence). CDR3 length equals 15 residues. The DNA of the CDR3 is TGTGCCAGTAGCTGGGGCAGGTTCGTCCCAGATACGCAGTATTTT. It translates to CASSWGRFVPDTQYF.

The chain has TRBV29-1 and TRBJ1-4, with D tentatively TRBD1 (5 bases). Trimming took 6 bases from V and 3 from J, leaving 11 bases between them. The CDR3 extends over 13 amino acids. Germline lookup yields CDR1 SQVTM and CDR2 ANQGSEA. CDR3 DNA sequence: TGCAGCGTGGGGACGGTTTCTAATGAAAAACTGTTTTTT. It translates to CSVGTVSNEKLFF.

The chain employs TRBV19 and TRBJ2-1, with 11 bases aligning to TRBD2. Germline V gene data show CDR1 as LNHDA and CDR2 as SQIVND (reference sequence). V shed 5 bases and J 4 bases; nucleotides not matched to a gene: 7. CDR3 length equals 16 residues. The CDR3, as DNA: TGTGCCAGTAGTTTGGGACTAGCGGAAAAGTACAATGAGCAGTTCTTC. Its protein product is CASSLGLAEKYNEQFF.

Details on this clonotype: An end of the junction does not agree with germline; a read error may underlie this. This chain joins TRBV13 and TRBJ1-5; possible D gene TRBD1, 5 bases. This CDR3 contains 14 residues. From germline, CDR1 is PRHDT and CDR2 FYEKMQ (reference sequence). CDR3: CANSYGQGGQPQHF. The CDR3 nucleotides are TGTGCCAACAGCTACGGGCAGGGCGGTCAGCCCCAGCATTTT.

A few counts support this clonotype. The V gene is TRBV19, the J gene TRBJ2-7; D is unclear. From germline, CDR1 is LNHDA and CDR2 SQIVND (reference sequence). Trimming shortened V by 5 bases and J by 1 base, and 12 bases separated the two germline ends. The CDR3 has 14 residues. The CDR3 DNA follows: TGTGCCAGTAGTTTTGGGTCAGCGTCCTACGAGCAGTACTTC. This codes for CASSFGSASYEQYF.

There are many counts of this clonotype. One junction end does not reproduce the germline sequence, and a read error may be involved. The chain joins TRBV7-2 to TRBJ2-7; 7 bases match TRBD1. The CDR3 is 13 amino acids. Germline loops: CDR1 SGHTA, CDR2 FQGNSA. CDR3 sequence reads: CASSLGQPYEQYF. CDR3 in DNA: TGCGCCAGCAGCTTGGGACAGCCCTACGAGCAGTACTTC.

This chain joins TRBV2 and TRBJ1-2, with TRBD1 matching over 7 bases. Germline CDR1 and CDR2: SNHLY and FYNNEI. This CDR3 spans 15 amino acids. The V and J ends lost 6 bases and 5 bases, in that order; junction bases with no gene match: 12. The DNA for the CDR3 is TGTGCCAGCAGCTCCTTACAGGGGATCGGGTATGGCTACACCTTC. This gives the protein CASSSLQGIGYGYTF.